The 16 T cell receptor beta chains below were found in one sample sequenced in a study of T cell responses to AZD1222 COVID-19 vaccine. Produced via immunoSEQ multiplex PCR; TCRdb's table is partial and in-frame only. This sample yields about 140,000 clones, of which roughly 92% are seen a single time; around 1.7% belongs to the top ten. Sequencing was performed on peripheral blood, taken on day 0 of AZD1222 vaccination. These receptors were collected from an adult in good health.

In its sample, this clone was seen once. This CDR3 is CASSPDRTSYNEQFF. The CDR3, as DNA: TGTGCCAGCAGCCCCGACCGAACCTCCTACAATGAGCAGTTCTTC. The chain carries TRBV27 and TRBJ2-1; D is undetermined. Germline-derived CDR1 and CDR2 are MNHEY and SMNVEV (reference sequence). V shed 6 bases and J shed 0 bases, with 12 bases lying between them. The length of the CDR3 is 15 residues.

The rearrangement links TRBV2 to TRBJ1-5; D is unresolved. Germline V lookup: CDR1 SNHLY, CDR2 FYNNEI. The CDR3 sequence is 15 residues long. The V end lost 2 bases, the J end lost 6 bases, and 14 bases lay between the germline ends. CDR3 in amino acids: CASSEYVGIGQPQHF. In DNA, the CDR3 is TGTGCCAGCAGTGAATATGTAGGGATCGGTCAGCCCCAGCATTTT.

The table lists this clone with a count of one. CDR3 in DNA: TGCAGCGTTGGAATAGGGGGTCACGAGCAGTACTTC. It translates to CSVGIGGHEQYF. V and J are TRBV29-1 and TRBJ2-7; D may be TRBD1 (6 bases). Germline CDR1 SQVTM, CDR2 ANQGSEA. This CDR3 spans 12 amino acids. Trimming took off 4 bases at V and 5 bases at J, with 12 bases between the two ends.

The V call is TRBV6-2 or TRBV6-3, the J call TRBJ2-5; maybe TRBD1 (5 bases). V lost 4 bases and J lost 5, with 8 bases in between. The V gene's germline CDR1 is MNHEY and CDR2 SVGEGT. The CDR3 length is 12 residues. The chain's CDR3 is CASSSRAETQYF. The CDR3, as DNA: TGTGCCAGCAGTTCCAGGGCCGAGACCCAGTACTTC.

The chain joins TRBV19 to TRBJ2-1; either TRBD1 or TRBD2 may supply D (5 bases each). The length of the CDR3 is 15 residues. CDR1 LNHDA and CDR2 SQIVND come from the germline V gene (reference sequence). V was shortened by 0 bases and J by 6 bases, with 12 bases between the two germline ends. The CDR3, as DNA: TGTGCCAGTAGTATAGACAGGGTCCTAGCCAATGAGCAGTTCTTC. Translated: CASSIDRVLANEQFF.

This chain uses TRBV29-1 with TRBJ1-1; a weak D match, TRBD1 (6 bases). This CDR3 is 13 amino acids long. The V end lost 4 bases, the J end lost 4 bases, and 13 bases lay between the germline ends. The V gene's germline CDR1 is SQVTM and CDR2 ANQGSEA. CDR3 sequence reads: CSVAGGRSTEAFF. For the CDR3, the DNA is TGCAGCGTTGCGGGGGGGCGGTCCACTGAAGCTTTCTTT.

The chain links TRBV3-1 (or the pseudogene TRBV3-2) to TRBJ1-5; 8 bases line up with TRBD1. Trimming at V came to 4 bases and at J to 7 bases, leaving 6 bases not matched to a gene. Germline loops: CDR1 LGHDT, CDR2 YNNKEL (reference sequence). There are 14 residues in the CDR3. The CDR3 coding sequence is TGTGCCAGCAGCCCTCGGACAGGGTGGCAGCCCCAGCATTTT. It specifies CASSPRTGWQPQHF.

This clone was observed once. The CDR3 reads CATSSLGGSETGELFF. CDR3 nucleotides: TGTGCCACCAGCAGCCTAGGGGGGAGCGAAACCGGGGAGCTGTTTTTT. The genes are TRBV15 and TRBJ2-2, with D perhaps being TRBD1 or TRBD2 (6 bases each). The CDR3 is made up of 16 amino acids. The germline V gene encodes CDR1 LNHNV and CDR2 YYDKDF (reference sequence). V dropped 3 bases and J dropped 5 bases, with 16 bases sitting between them.

V is TRBV9 and J is TRBJ2-1; 9 bases align to TRBD2. CDR1 is SGDLS, CDR2 YYNGEE, per germline. The CDR3 runs 15 residues. V shed 0 bases, J shed 7 bases, and the junction held 5 bases outside the gene matches. CDR3 residues: CASSVGVSGSNEQFF. Written as DNA, the CDR3 is TGTGCCAGCAGCGTAGGAGTTAGCGGGAGTAATGAGCAGTTCTTC.

The gene calls are TRBV4-1 and TRBJ1-4; D gene uncertain. With 6 bases removed from V and 0 bases from J, the gap between germline ends came to 11 bases. The CDR3 runs to 15 residues. Germline CDR1 reads MGHRA; CDR2 reads YSYEKL. In DNA, the CDR3 is TGCGCCAGCAGAGGCTCCTCGTCAACTAATGAAAAACTGTTTTTT. Its protein is CASRGSSSTNEKLFF.

The chain carries TRBV11-2 and TRBJ2-7; 7 positions agree with TRBD1. This CDR3 is 14 amino acids long. Trimming took 5 bases from V and 2 from J; bases not matched to a gene: 6. Germline CDR1 is SGHAT and CDR2 is FQNNGV. This CDR3 is CASSADRTPYEQYF. CDR3 DNA sequence: TGTGCCAGCAGCGCGGACAGGACTCCCTACGAGCAGTACTTC.

The chain joins TRBV4-1 to TRBJ2-2; D gene ambiguous. V lost 1 base, J lost 6 bases, and 12 bases lay in between. The CDR3 consists of 15 residues. The germline CDR1 and CDR2 sequences are MGHRA and YSYEKL. The CDR3: CASSQGRLDPGELFF. The CDR3 DNA reads as TGCGCCAGCAGCCAAGGAAGGCTAGACCCCGGGGAGCTGTTTTTT.

The rearrangement joins TRBV9 to TRBJ2-3; either TRBD1 or TRBD2 may supply D (5 bases each). The CDR3 has 15 amino acids. V lost 0 bases to trimming and J lost 3 bases, with 11 bases between them. Germline values: CDR1 SGDLS, CDR2 YYNGEE. For the CDR3, the DNA is TGTGCCAGCAGCGTAGACGGGACCGAGACAGATACGCAGTATTTT. Translation: CASSVDGTETDTQYF. Full variable domain (missing parts from reference TRBV9 and TRBJ2-3): DSGVTQTPKHLITATGQRVTLRCSPRSGDLSVYWYQQSLDQGLQFLIQYYNGEERAKGNILERFSAQQFPDLHSELNLSSLELGDSALYFCASSVDGTETDTQYFGPGTRLTVL.

The chain carries TRBV6-5 and TRBJ2-3; TRBD2 matches at 8 bases. The ends lost 8 bases at V and 6 bases at J; junction bases unmatched: 13. Germline V CDR1 and CDR2: MNHEY, SVGAGI. This CDR3 has 15 amino acids. The CDR3 region is CASLISRGGLDTQYF. The CDR3 DNA follows: TGTGCCAGCCTTATCAGTCGGGGGGGGCTTGATACGCAGTATTTT.

This rearrangement joins TRBV7-3 to TRBJ1-6, with 7 bases that match TRBD1. CDR3 length: 15 amino acids. V dropped 1 base and J dropped 9; count of bases not matched to a gene: 6. CDR1 and CDR2 (germline): SGHTA, FQGTGA. For the CDR3, the DNA is TGTGCCAGCAGCTTAAGAGGGGGCGCGGGTTCACCCCTCCACTTT. Protein product: CASSLRGGAGSPLHF.

The J gene is TRBJ1-1, the V gene TRBV27, with 7 bases that match TRBD1. CDR1 MNHEY and CDR2 SMNVEV come from the germline V gene (reference sequence). The CDR3 spans 16 residues. Germline trimming cut 2 bases from V and 1 base from J; bases unmatched to any gene: 7. The CDR3 nucleotides read TGTGCCAGCAGTTTAAATGGAGGGGGCGCGAACACTGAAGCTTTCTTT. It is translated as CASSLNGGGANTEAFF.